This T cell receptor (beta chain) derives from a study of cytomegalovirus exposure and HLA in healthy donors (dated by TCRdb to about 2017). Regarding the study in general: According to a later analysis, one platform produced both the approximately 110 validation repertoires and the 666 repertoires of the first cohort. The study aimed to test whether signatures of past pathogen exposure could be identified by cataloging public T cell receptors. Along with the approximately 700-subject first cohort, a separate validation cohort of over a hundred different subjects was used. High-throughput TCR immunosequencing, statistical association of individual TCRs with disease status, and machine learning were combined to predict cytomegalovirus infection status. What the authors observed across the whole study: Subsequent analysis determined that TCRs grouped into clusters in the first cohort also showed a tendency toward co-occurrence across the approximately 120 validation repertoires, and 94% of cluster scores exceeded 0. All 120 or so repertoires were used to score co-occurrence in the validation cohort in a later analysis, because that analysis had no HLA typing for the cohort. According to the authors, the approach could potentially be generalized to other disease states and immunological phenotypes. The classifier was reported to diagnose cytomegalovirus status with high specificity and sensitivity in both the original and validation cohorts. Most TCR sequences were observed very rarely across donors, whereas some public TCRs were present in many individuals. In vitro tests confirmed that a few of the cytomegalovirus-associated TCR beta chains recognize cytomegalovirus antigens. The study gave a list of about 150 TCR beta chains associated with cytomegalovirus.

Trimming accounts for 5 bases at V and 4 bases at J, while the number of junction bases matched to no gene is 10. From cysteine to phenylalanine, the CDR3 is 15 amino acids long. Only the CDR3 portion is preserved as DNA: 45 bases, with reading frame beginning at the first base. CDR1 SGHAT and CDR2 FQNNGV are derived from the germline V gene. On this clone: Its antigen is not yet known. Base quality data are lacking; no much larger clone is found one base away.

Donors formed part of the validation cohort, which comprised 120 subjects and was distinct from the first cohort of under 750 subjects. The library was made by the immunoSEQ multiplex PCR assay. Concerning the study's data processing: A statistical classification framework was developed to diagnose cytomegalovirus status using the catalog of TCR beta chain sequences. As stored in TCRdb, this immuneACCESS dataset retains in-frame rearrangements with V and J assigned. A fraction of the clones does not appear; measured against another copy, unresolved V genes explain less than half of the discrepancy, and the remainder lacks a known reason. D and trimming come from the DNA, and the V and J calls and clone size come from that table. The sample table lists some 170,000 clones, more than 75% of them with a count of one. The ten largest account for 2% to 3% of the sample.

The sequenced sample consisted of PBMCs. The receptor was isolated from a man younger than 30 in good health and CMV-seropositive. This sequence uses TRBV11-2 and TRBJ1-1, with 7 bases in between that match TRBD1. The DNA is as follows: TGTGCCAGCAGCGTCCAGGGGGGTCCTTTCACTGAAGCTTTCTTT. This gives the protein CASSVQGGPFTEAFF.